Described below is a single TCR beta chain sequence and its context. The antigen remains undetermined. With the Oncomine TCR Beta short-read assay, DNA from cultured CD4+ T cells was sequenced. TCRdb fed the PCR reads into MiXCR, producing one record per CDR3 protein. The repertoire has roughly 15,000 distinct CDR3 sequences, roughly 29% of them found once; the top ten carry roughly a fifth. The record originates from a study of vaccination and CD4 T cells after COVID-19. As for the study in general: Between diagnosis and the drawing of post-COVID samples lay a median roughly 100 days (range 35 to 161).

Trimming left V 7 bases short and J 8 bases short, with 14 bases between. The CDR3 length is 12 residues. In germline, CDR1 is MNHNS, CDR2 SASEGT. The treatment denotes: approximately 9-day PBMC culture with coronavirus spike peptide pools or control peptides (ViraFEST assay). This chain joins TRBV6-1 and TRBJ1-2; D not resolved. Sequences were obtained from cultured CD4+ T cells from blood. The receptor's source is a human donor with COVID-19. CDR3 sequence: CASTDTLGGYTF. Here the CDR3 DNA reads TGTGCCAGCACCGACACCCTTGGCGGCTACACCTTC.